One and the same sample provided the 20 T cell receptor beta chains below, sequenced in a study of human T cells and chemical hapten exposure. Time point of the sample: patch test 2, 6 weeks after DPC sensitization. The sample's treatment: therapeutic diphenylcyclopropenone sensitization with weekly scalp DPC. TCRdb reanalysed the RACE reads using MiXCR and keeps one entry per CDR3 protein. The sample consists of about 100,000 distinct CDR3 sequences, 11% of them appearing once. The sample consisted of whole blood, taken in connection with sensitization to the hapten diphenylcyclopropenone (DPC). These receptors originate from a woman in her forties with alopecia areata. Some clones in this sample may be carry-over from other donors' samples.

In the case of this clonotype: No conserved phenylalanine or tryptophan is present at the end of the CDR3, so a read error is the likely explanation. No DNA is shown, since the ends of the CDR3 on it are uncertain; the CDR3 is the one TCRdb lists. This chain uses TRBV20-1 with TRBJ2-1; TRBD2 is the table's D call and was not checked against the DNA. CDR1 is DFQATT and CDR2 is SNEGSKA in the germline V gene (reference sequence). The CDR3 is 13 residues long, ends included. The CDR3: CSARAIAGTIYPI.

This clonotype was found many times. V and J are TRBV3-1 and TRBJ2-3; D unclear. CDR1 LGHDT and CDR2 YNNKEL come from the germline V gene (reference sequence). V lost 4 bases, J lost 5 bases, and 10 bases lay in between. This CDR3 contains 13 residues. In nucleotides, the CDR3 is TGTGCCAGCAGCCCTTGGATCCAAGATACGCAGTATTTT. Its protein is CASSPWIQDTQYF.

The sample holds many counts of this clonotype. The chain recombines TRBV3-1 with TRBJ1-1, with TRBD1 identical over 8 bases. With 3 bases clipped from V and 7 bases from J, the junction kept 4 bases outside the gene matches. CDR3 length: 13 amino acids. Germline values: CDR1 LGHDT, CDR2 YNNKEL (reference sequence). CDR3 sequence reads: CASSHRTGFEAFF. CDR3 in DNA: TGTGCCAGCAGCCACAGGACAGGGTTTGAAGCTTTCTTT.

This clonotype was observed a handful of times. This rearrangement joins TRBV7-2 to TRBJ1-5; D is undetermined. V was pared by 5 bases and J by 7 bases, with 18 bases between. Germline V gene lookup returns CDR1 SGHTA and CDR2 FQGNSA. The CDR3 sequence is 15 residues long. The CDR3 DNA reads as TGTGCCAGCAGCCCGCGGATGGGCAAGGGACAGCCCCAGCATTTT. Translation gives CASSPRMGKGQPQHF. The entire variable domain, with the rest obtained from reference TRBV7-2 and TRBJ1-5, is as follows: GAGVSQSPSNKVTEKGKDVELRCDPISGHTALYWYRQSLGQGLEFLIYFQGNSAPDKSGLPSDRFSAERTGGSVSTLTIQRTQQEDSAVYLCASSPRMGKGQPQHFGDGTRLSIL.

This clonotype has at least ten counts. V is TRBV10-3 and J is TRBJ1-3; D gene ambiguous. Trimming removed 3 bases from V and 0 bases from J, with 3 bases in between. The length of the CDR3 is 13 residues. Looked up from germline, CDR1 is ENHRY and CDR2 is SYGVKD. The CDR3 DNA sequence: TGTGCCATCAGTGAACTCTCTGGAAACACCATATATTTT. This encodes CAISELSGNTIYF.

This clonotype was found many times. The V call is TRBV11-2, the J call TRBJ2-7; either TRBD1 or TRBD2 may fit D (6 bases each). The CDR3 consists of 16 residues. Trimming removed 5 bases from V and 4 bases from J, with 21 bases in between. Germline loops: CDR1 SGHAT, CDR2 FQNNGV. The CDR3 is CASSAGGLNPIYEQYF. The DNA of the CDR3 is TGTGCCAGCAGCGCCGGGGGCCTAAACCCCATTTACGAGCAGTACTTC. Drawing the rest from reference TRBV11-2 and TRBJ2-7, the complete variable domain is EAGVAQSPRYKIIEKRQSVAFWCNPISGHATLYWYQQILGQGPKLLIQFQNNGVVDDSQLPKDRFSAERLKGVDSTLKIQPAKLEDSAVYLCASSAGGLNPIYEQYFGPGTRLTVT.

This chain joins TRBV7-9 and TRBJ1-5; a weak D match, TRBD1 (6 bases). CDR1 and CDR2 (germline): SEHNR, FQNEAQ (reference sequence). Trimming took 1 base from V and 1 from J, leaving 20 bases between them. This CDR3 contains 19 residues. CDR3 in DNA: TGTGCCAGCAGCTTAGGCCCGGGGGACTCAGGGGCGAGCAATCAGCCCCAGCATTTT. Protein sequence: CASSLGPGDSGASNQPQHF.

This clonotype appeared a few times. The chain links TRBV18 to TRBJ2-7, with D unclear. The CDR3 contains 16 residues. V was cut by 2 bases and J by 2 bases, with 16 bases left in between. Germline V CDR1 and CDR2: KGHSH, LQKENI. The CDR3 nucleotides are TGTGCCAGCTCACCAATAGTAGGGCTAACAACCTACGAGCAGTACTTC. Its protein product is CASSPIVGLTTYEQYF. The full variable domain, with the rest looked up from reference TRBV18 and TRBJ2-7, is NAGVMQNPRHLVRRRGQEARLRCSPMKGHSHVYWYRQLPEEGLKFMVYLQKENIIDESGMPKERFSAEFPKEGPSILRIQQVVRGDSAAYFCASSPIVGLTTYEQYFGPGTRLTVT.

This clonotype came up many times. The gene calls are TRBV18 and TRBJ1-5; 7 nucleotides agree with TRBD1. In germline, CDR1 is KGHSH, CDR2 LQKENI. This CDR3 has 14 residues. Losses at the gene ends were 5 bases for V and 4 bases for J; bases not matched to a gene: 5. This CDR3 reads CASSEGATNQPQHF. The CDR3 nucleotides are TGTGCCAGCTCAGAGGGGGCAACGAATCAGCCCCAGCATTTT.

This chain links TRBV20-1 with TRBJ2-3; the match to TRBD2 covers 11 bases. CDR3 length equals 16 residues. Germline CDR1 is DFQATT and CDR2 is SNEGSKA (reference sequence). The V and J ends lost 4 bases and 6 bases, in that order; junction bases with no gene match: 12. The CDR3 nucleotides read TGCAGTGCTACGACCTTTAGCGGGAGGGACGGGGATACGCAGTATTTT. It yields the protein CSATTFSGRDGDTQYF.

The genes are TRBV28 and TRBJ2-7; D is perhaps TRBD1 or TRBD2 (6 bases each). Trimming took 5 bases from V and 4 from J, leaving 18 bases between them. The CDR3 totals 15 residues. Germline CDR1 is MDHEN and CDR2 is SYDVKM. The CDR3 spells CASSASAGGVYEQYF. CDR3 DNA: TGTGCCAGCAGTGCCTCCGCCGGGGGCGTATACGAGCAGTACTTC.

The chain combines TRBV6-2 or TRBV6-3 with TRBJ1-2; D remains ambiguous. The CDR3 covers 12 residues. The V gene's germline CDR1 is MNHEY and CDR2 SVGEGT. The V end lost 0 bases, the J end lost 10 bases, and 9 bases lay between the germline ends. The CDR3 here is CASSYSSPLYTF. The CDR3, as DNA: TGTGCCAGCAGTTACTCGTCACCGCTCTACACCTTC.

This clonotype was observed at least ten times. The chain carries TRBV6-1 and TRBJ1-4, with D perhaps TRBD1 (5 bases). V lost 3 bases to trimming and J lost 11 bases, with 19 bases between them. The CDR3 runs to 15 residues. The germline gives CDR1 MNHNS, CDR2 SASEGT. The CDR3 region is CASSDRESNYGKLFF. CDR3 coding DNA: TGTGCCAGCAGTGACAGGGAAAGTAATTATGGGAAACTGTTTTTT.

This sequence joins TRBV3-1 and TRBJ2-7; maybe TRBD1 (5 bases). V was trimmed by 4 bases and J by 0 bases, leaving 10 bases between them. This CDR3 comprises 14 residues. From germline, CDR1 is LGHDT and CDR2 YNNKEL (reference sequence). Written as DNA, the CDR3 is TGTGCCAGCAGCCCCCAGGGAAGCTCCTACGAGCAGTACTTC. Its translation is CASSPQGSSYEQYF.

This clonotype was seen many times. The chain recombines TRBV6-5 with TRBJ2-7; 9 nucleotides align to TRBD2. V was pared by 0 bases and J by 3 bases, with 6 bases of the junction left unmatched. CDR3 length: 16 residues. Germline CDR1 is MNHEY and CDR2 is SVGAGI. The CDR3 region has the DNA TGTGCCAGCAGTTACTCAGGGCTAGCGGGACTCTACGAGCAGTACTTC. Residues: CASSYSGLAGLYEQYF.

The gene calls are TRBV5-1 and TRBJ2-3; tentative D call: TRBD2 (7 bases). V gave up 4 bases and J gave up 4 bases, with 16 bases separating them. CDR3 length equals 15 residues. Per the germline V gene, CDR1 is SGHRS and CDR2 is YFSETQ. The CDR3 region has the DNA TGCGCCAGCAGCCTACAGGGCCGGGAGGCAGATACGCAGTATTTT. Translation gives CASSLQGREADTQYF.

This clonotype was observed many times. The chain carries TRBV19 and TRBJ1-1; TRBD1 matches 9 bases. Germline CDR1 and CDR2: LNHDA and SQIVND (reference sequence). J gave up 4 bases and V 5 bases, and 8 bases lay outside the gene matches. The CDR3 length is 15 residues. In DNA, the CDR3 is TGTGCCAGTAGTCCCTCTTTGACAGGGGGCACTGAAGCTTTCTTT. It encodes CASSPSLTGGTEAFF.

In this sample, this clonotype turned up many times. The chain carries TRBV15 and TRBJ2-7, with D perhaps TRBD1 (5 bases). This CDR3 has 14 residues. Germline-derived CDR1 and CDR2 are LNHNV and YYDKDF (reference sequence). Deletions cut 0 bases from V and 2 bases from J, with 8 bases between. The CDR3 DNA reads TGTGCCACCAGCAGAGAACGGACAACCTACGAGCAGTACTTC. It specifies CATSRERTTYEQYF.

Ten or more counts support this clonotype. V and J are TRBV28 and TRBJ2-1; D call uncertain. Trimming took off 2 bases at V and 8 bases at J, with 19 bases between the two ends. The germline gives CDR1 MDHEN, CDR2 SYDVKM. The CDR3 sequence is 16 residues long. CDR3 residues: CASSLDGRKALYEQFF. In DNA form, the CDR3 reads TGTGCCAGCAGTTTAGATGGTCGGAAGGCTCTCTATGAGCAGTTCTTC.

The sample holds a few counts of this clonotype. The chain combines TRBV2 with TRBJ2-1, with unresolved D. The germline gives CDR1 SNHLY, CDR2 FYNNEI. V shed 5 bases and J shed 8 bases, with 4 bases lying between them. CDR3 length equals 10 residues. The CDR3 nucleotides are TGTGCCAGCAGTTTGCATGAGCAGTTCTTC. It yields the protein CASSLHEQFF.